What follows is one T cell receptor beta chain and its context. These data come from a study of Ad26.COV2.S vaccination and SARS-CoV-2 variants. Treatment described: 15 to 20 received Ad26.COV2.S at low or high dose, single or two shots; 5 received placebo; per-sample allocation not given. Sampling was done on day 63 after the first vaccine or placebo injection. Data came from immunoSEQ multiplex PCR; TCRdb stores just in-frame clones and leaves some out. The profile covers some 450,000 clones, with less than 95% appearing a single time and approximately 4.5% taken by the ten largest. Trimming left V 8 bases short and J 2 bases short, with 10 bases between. The CDR3 length is 12 residues. CDR1 is SGHTA and CDR2 is FQGNSA in the germline V gene.

The specimen was peripheral blood, collected in a trial of Ad26.COV2.S vaccine versus placebo. The TCR was taken from a person aged 18-60 years who received the Ad26.COV2.S COVID-19 vaccine or a placebo. V and J are TRBV7-2 and TRBJ2-7; no clear D. CDR3 loop: CASGRSAYEQYF. CDR3 in DNA: TGTGCCAGCGGGCGAAGCGCCTACGAGCAGTACTTC.